This TCR beta chain emerged from a study of OX40 agonist ivuxolimab in advanced cancers. In germline, CDR1 is LGHNT, CDR2 FRNRAP. The CDR3 length is 16 residues. The junction had 5 bases not matched to a gene; V was cut back by 0 bases and J by 0 bases. The assay was immunoSEQ multiplex PCR, and TCRdb's table has in-frame clones only and misses some. The sample records more than 60,000 clones, roughly four fifths being singletons. The sequenced sample was CD4+ or CD8+ T cells sorted from blood, obtained in a trial of the OX40 agonist ivuxolimab. V gene TRBV12-5 combines with J gene TRBJ2-7, with 7 bases lining up with TRBD1. The TCR sequence derives from an adult with an advanced solid tumor such as melanoma, head and neck, liver or kidney cancer. The CDR3 here is CASGLVLGTASYEQYF. CDR3 nucleotides: TGTGCTAGTGGTTTGGTACTAGGGACAGCCTCCTACGAGCAGTACTTC.